This is a list of T cell receptor beta chains from one sample in a study of regulatory T cells in long-lasting Graves disease. In TCRdb, the multiplex PCR reads were re-called with MiXCR into one record per CDR3 protein. The table records about 470,000 distinct CDR3 sequences, less than 25% of them present only once. The sample was peripheral blood mononuclear cells (PBMCs), taken when the disease was refractory, from a patient treated with antithyroid drugs. The receptor source for this set is a female donor with Graves disease. The CDR3 runs from the conserved cysteine through the conserved F or W. The order of the fields is J gene, D gene, V gene, clone size, CDR3 protein, CDR3 DNA. The D gene is left open where the match is weak. Some rows mark clone size as missing; the rest say once, few, many or name a class of expanded clone.

J: TRBJ2-7; D: TRBD2; V: TRBV6-2/TRBV6-3; size: many; CDR3: CASSYRLAGFDEQYF; DNA: TGTGCCAGCAGTTACCGACTAGCGGGATTCGACGAGCAGTACTTC
J: TRBJ1-5; D: .; V: TRBV19; size: .; CDR3: CARGRGGQPQHF; DNA: TGTGCCAGGGGCAGGGGAGGTCAGCCCCAGCATTTT
J: TRBJ1-1; D: TRBD1; V: TRBV4-1; size: .; CDR3: CASSHLGQGTEAFF; DNA: TGCGCCAGCAGCCACCTCGGACAGGGGACTGAAGCTTTCTTT
J: TRBJ1-2; D: .; V: TRBV7-2; size: many; CDR3: CASSRDGTNYGYTF; DNA: TGTGCCAGCAGCAGGGACGGAACTAACTATGGCTACACCTTC
J: TRBJ1-2; D: TRBD1; V: TRBV5-1; size: many; CDR3: CASSSTGAGGGYTF; DNA: TGCGCCAGCAGCTCGACAGGGGCGGGTGGTGGCTACACCTTC
J: TRBJ1-2; D: .; V: TRBV7-9; size: .; CDR3: CASSLVRREYGYTF; DNA: TGTGCCAGCAGCTTAGTTCGCAGGGAATATGGCTACACCTTC
J: TRBJ2-7; D: .; V: TRBV2; size: many; CDR3: CASRPVLQESYEQYF; DNA: TGTGCCAGCAGACCTGTCCTTCAGGAGTCATACGAGCAGTACTTC
J: TRBJ1-4; D: .; V: TRBV7-9; size: .; CDR3: CASSFRVGEKLFF; DNA: TGTGCCAGCAGCTTCAGGGTCGGTGAAAAACTGTTTTTT
J: TRBJ1-1; D: .; V: TRBV5-5; size: few; CDR3: CASSSPGTRNTEAFF; DNA: TGTGCCAGCAGCTCCCCCGGGACAAGGAACACTGAAGCTTTCTTT
J: TRBJ2-1; D: .; V: TRBV30; size: few; CDR3: CAWSVGLENEQFF; DNA: TGTGCCTGGAGTGTGGGGCTCGAAAATGAGCAGTTCTTC
J: TRBJ2-7; D: TRBD2; V: TRBV20-1; size: .; CDR3: CSASTTFLPTSRLFEQYF; DNA: TGCAGTGCTAGTACTACCTTTCTCCCGACTAGCCGTCTTTTCGAGCAGTACTTC
J: TRBJ2-1; D: .; V: TRBV19; size: few; CDR3: CASTEPNRVEQFF; DNA: TGTGCCAGTACCGAACCGAACCGGGTAGAGCAGTTCTTC
J: TRBJ2-2; D: .; V: TRBV7-8; size: many; CDR3: CASSSYRRTVDRELFF; DNA: TGTGCCAGCAGCTCGTACCGTAGGACAGTCGACCGGGAGCTGTTTTTT
J: TRBJ2-7; D: .; V: TRBV28; size: .; CDR3: CASGPPGYEQYF; DNA: TGTGCCAGCGGACCTCCGGGGTACGAGCAGTACTTC
J: TRBJ1-5; D: .; V: TRBV28; size: .; CDR3: CASSFDDRTNQPQHF; DNA: TGTGCCAGCAGTTTTGATGACAGAACCAATCAGCCCCAGCATTTT
J: TRBJ2-7; D: .; V: TRBV7-2; size: few; CDR3: CASSLPQRQVTYEQYF; DNA: TGTGCCAGCAGCTTACCCCAAAGACAGGTAACCTACGAGCAGTACTTC
J: TRBJ1-4; D: .; V: TRBV7-2; size: many; CDR3: CASSLDGVENEKLFF; DNA: TGTGCCAGCAGCTTAGATGGCGTGGAAAATGAAAAACTGTTTTTT
J: TRBJ1-2; D: TRBD1; V: TRBV6-2/TRBV6-3; size: few; CDR3: CASRGTGGWGYTF; DNA: TGTGCCAGCAGGGGGACAGGGGGCTGGGGCTACACCTTC
J: TRBJ2-2; D: .; V: TRBV5-6; size: many; CDR3: CASSPRLTGELFF; DNA: TGTGCCAGCAGCCCCAGATTGACCGGGGAGCTGTTTTTT
J: TRBJ1-3; D: .; V: TRBV10-3; size: .; CDR3: CAITTGVGNTIYF; DNA: TGTGCCATCACAACGGGGGTTGGCAACACCATATATTTT
J: TRBJ2-7; D: .; V: TRBV5-6; size: .; CDR3: CASSLTLGEQYF; DNA: TGTGCCAGCAGCTTGACTCTCGGAGAGCAGTACTTC
J: TRBJ2-1; D: .; V: TRBV5-1; size: few; CDR3: CASSLVRNEQFF; DNA: TGCGCCAGCAGCTTGGTCAGGAATGAGCAGTTCTTC